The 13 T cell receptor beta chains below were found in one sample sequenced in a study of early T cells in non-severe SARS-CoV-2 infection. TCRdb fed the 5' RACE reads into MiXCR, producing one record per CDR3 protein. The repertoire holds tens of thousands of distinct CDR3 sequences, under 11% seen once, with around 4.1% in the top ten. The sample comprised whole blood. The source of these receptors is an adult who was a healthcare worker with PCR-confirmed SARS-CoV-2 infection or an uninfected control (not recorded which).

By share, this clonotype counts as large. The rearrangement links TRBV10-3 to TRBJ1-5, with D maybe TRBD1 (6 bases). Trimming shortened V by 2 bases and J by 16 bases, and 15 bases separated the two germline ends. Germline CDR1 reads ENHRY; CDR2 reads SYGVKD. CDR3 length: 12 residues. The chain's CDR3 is CAISEDRFVSHF. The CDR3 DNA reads TGTGCCATCAGTGAGGACAGGTTCGTCTCTCATTTT.

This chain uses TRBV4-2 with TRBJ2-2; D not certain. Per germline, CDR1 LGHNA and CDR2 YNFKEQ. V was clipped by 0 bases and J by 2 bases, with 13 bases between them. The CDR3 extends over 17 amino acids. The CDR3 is CASSQDVSGVNTGELFF. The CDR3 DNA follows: TGTGCCAGCAGCCAAGATGTTTCAGGCGTTAACACCGGGGAGCTGTTTTTT.

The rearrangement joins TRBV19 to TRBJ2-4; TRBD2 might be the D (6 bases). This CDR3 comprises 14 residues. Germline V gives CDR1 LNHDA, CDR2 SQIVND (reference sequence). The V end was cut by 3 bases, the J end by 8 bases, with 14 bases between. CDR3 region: CASSMGTSIHIQYF. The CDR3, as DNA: TGTGCCAGTAGTATGGGGACTTCCATCCACATTCAGTACTTC.

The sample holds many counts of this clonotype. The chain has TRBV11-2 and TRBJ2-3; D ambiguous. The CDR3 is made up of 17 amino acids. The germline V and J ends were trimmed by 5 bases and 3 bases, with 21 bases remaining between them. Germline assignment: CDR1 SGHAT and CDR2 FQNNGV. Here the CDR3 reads CASSLKDPSHWTDTQYF. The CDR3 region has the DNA TGTGCCAGCAGCCTAAAAGACCCGAGCCATTGGACAGATACGCAGTATTTT.

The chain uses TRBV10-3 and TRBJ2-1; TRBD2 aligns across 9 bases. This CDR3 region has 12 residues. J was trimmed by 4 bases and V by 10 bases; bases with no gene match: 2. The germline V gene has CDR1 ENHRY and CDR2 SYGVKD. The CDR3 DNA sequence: TGTGCCACTAGCGGGGAGTACAATGAGCAGTTCTTC. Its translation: CATSGEYNEQFF.

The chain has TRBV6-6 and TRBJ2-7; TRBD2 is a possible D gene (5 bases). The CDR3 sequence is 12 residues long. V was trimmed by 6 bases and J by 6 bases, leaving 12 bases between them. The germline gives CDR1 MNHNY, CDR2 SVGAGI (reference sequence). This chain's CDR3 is CASSPAAGEQYF. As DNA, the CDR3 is TGTGCCAGCAGCCCCGCGGCGGGCGAGCAGTACTTC.

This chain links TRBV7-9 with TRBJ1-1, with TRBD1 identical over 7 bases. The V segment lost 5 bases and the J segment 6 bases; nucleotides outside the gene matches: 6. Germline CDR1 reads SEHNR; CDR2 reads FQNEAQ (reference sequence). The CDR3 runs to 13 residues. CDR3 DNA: TGTGCCAGCAGCCCAACAGGGGATTCTGAAGCTTTCTTT. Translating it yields CASSPTGDSEAFF.

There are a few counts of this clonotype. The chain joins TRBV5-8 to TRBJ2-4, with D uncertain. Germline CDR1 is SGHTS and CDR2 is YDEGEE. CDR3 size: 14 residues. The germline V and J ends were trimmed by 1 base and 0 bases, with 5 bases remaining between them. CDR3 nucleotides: TGTGCCAGCAGCTTGACCCTAGCCAAAAACATTCAGTACTTC. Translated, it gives CASSLTLAKNIQYF. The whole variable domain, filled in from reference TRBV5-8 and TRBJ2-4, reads EAGVTQSPTHLIKTRGQQATLRCSPISGHTSVYWYQQALGLGLQFLLWYDEGEERNRGNFPPRFSGRQFPNYSSELNVNALELEDSALYLCASSLTLAKNIQYFGAGTRLSVL.

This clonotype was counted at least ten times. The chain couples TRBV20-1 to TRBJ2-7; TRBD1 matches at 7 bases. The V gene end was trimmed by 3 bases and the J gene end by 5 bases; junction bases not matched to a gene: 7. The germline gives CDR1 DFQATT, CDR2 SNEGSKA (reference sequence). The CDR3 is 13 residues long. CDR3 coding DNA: TGCAGTGCTAGCGGGCAGGGGGTCGACGAGCAGTACTTC. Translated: CSASGQGVDEQYF.

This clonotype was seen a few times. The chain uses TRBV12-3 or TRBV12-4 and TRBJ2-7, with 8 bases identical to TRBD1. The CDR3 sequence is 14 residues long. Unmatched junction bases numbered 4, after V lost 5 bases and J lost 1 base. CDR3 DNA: TGTGCCAGCAGTCGGACAGGGCAATCCTACGAGCAGTACTTC. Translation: CASSRTGQSYEQYF.

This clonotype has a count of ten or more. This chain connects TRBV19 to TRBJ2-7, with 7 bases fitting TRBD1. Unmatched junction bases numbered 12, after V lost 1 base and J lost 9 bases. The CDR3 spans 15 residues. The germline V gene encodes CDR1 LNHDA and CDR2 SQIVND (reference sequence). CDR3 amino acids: CASSIGTGYKTSQYF. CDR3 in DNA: TGTGCCAGTAGTATAGGGACAGGCTATAAGACCTCGCAGTACTTC.

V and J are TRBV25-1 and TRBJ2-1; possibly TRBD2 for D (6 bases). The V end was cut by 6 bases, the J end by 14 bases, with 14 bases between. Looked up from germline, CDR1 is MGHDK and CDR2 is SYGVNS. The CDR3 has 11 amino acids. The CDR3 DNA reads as TGTGCCAGCAGGGGACTGTGGGAAAAGTTCTTC. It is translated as CASRGLWEKFF.

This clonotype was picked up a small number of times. CDR3 sequence reads: CASSSQGALNEQFF. The CDR3 DNA follows: TGTGCCAGCAGCTCACAGGGGGCCCTTAATGAGCAGTTCTTC. The rearrangement joins TRBV7-2 to TRBJ2-1; TRBD1 aligns across 9 bases. Germline V gene sequence: CDR1 SGHTA, CDR2 FQGNSA. Germline trimming cut 4 bases from V and 7 bases from J; bases unmatched to any gene: 5. CDR3 length equals 14 residues.